Each of the 5 T cell receptor beta chains below was sequenced from the same sample in a study of blood T cells in healthy people across ages. The second PCR ran about 6 to 12 cycles with a sample-barcoded 5' primer and J-beta primers. Each CDR3 protein is one row after TCRdb ran MiXCR on the 5' RACE reads. The sample records 1.5 million to 2 million distinct CDR3 sequences, over 25% being singletons. Sequenced input: blood. All receptors derive from a woman in her thirties in good health.

About this clonotype: One base away lies a much larger clone, so this may be a sequencing read error. CDR3 region: CTSSLLASDEQFF. Written as DNA, the CDR3 is TGTACCAGCAGTTTATTGGCTAGCGATGAGCAGTTCTTC. The chain links TRBV12-3 or TRBV12-4 to TRBJ2-1, with D possibly being TRBD2 (6 bases). CDR3 length equals 13 residues.

V gene TRBV29-1 combines with J gene TRBJ2-7; D uncertain. The CDR3 extends over 13 amino acids. CDR1 SQVTM and CDR2 ANQGSEA come from the germline V gene. V was pared by 7 bases and J by 2 bases, with 15 bases between. For the CDR3, the DNA is TGCAGCGCCACACCTATATCAGCCTACGAGCAGTACTTC. It translates to CSATPISAYEQYF.

There are a few counts of this clonotype. The chain is built from TRBV12-3 or TRBV12-4 and TRBJ1-1; D not resolved. The V gene lost 3 bases and the J gene lost 4 bases, with 15 bases spanning the gap. This CDR3 has 15 residues. This CDR3 is CASSLGAGWGTEAFF. In DNA, the CDR3 is TGTGCCAGCAGTTTGGGTGCCGGGTGGGGCACTGAAGCTTTCTTT.

On this clonotype: It may be a read error: a sequence one base away is much more abundant. The gene calls are TRBV10-3 and TRBJ2-5; D is perhaps TRBD1 (7 bases). Germline loops: CDR1 ENHRY, CDR2 SYGVKD. Trimming took 6 bases from V and 3 from J, leaving 11 bases between them. The CDR3 spans 13 residues. The CDR3 coding sequence is TGTGCCATCAGGGGAGGACAGGAAGAGACCCAGTACTTC. Its translation is CAIRGGQEETQYF.

This clonotype was seen only a few times. The chain carries TRBV20-1 and TRBJ2-5; D ambiguous. CDR1 and CDR2 from the germline V gene are DFQATT and SNEGSKA (reference sequence). Trimming took 0 bases from V and 0 from J, leaving 11 bases between them. CDR3 length: 15 amino acids. Here the CDR3 reads CSARDQAANQETQYF. The CDR3 DNA reads as TGCAGTGCTAGAGATCAGGCGGCGAACCAAGAGACCCAGTACTTC.